This section outlines one T cell receptor (beta chain) sequence together with its context. Antigen unknown. The entry originates in a study of circulating and synovial CD4+ cells in juvenile arthritis. General study points: CPL versus bulk CD4 samples: T cell genome counts differed by at least an order of magnitude. Circulating pathogenic-like lymphocytes shared a substantially higher fraction of CDR3 sequences with synovium than bulk blood. Circulating pathogenic-like and bulk T cells looked alike by Vbeta family usage.

Trimming at V came to 3 bases and at J to 8 bases, leaving 11 bases not matched to a gene. Germline CDR1 is SGHNT and CDR2 is YYREEE (reference sequence). The CDR3 has 16 residues. Sequenced by immunoSEQ multiplex PCR; TCRdb stores in-frame clones only, minus some. The sample consists of around 30,000 clones, more than 90% of them appearing once. Specimen: CD4+ T cells from blood. The rearrangement joins TRBV5-4 to TRBJ2-1, with 10 positions matching TRBD2. The TCR sequence derives from a human donor with juvenile idiopathic arthritis. The CDR3 DNA is TGTGCCAGCAGCTCGGCGGGGTCTAGCGGGAGACATGAGCAGTTCTTC. It encodes CASSSAGSSGRHEQFF. The full variable domain, completed using reference TRBV5-4 and TRBJ2-1, is ETGVTQSPTHLIKTRGQQVTLRCSSQSGHNTVSWYQQALGQGPQFIFQYYREEENGRGNFPPRFSGLQFPNYSSELNVNALELDDSALYLCASSSAGSSGRHEQFFGPGTRLTVL.